These T cell receptor beta chains were read from a single sample in a study of cytomegalovirus exposure and HLA in healthy donors. This table comes from immunoSEQ multiplex PCR, and its TCRdb copy is limited to in-frame clones, with some not included. The table has 160,000 or so clones, 79% seen once; the top ten hold around 1.9%. Input material: PBMCs. The receptors were gathered from a man aged 40-49 years in good health and CMV-seronegative. Both conserved end residues are part of each CDR3.

cdr3_aa j_call v_call
CAWSVGAGSFF TRBJ2-1 TRBV30
CASSLYPHFFRGEKLFF TRBJ1-4 TRBV5-1
CASSFGSGNQPQHF TRBJ1-5 TRBV27
CASSLLAGGTDTQYF TRBJ2-3 TRBV7-9
CASSKTRLAEPIIF TRBJ2-7 TRBV19
CASSTSTGGNTIYF TRBJ1-3 TRBV28
CASRNGDIRVYQETQYF TRBJ2-5 TRBV6-4
CASSYSGGSGNTIYF TRBJ1-3 TRBV6-6
CASSPYQGNTEAFF TRBJ1-1 TRBV5-1
CASSTSSGSYEQYF . TRBV19
CASNKAGVYNEQFF TRBJ2-1 TRBV6-5
CASSPPQGGYTEAFF TRBJ1-1 TRBV6-6
CASSPRTSFGTDTQYF TRBJ2-3 TRBV5-4
CASSVGPRGGGYEQYF TRBJ2-7 TRBV9
CASSLNSGNSYEQYF TRBJ2-7 TRBV5-1
CASITEIAQETQYF TRBJ2-5 TRBV6-1
CASREGGGNTIYF TRBJ1-3 TRBV7-9
CASSGLAGVGGLNEQFF TRBJ2-1 TRBV6-1
CASSFPQREDTQYF TRBJ2-3 TRBV11-2
CATTRTGDQPQHF TRBJ1-5 TRBV15
CASGELSLQETQYF TRBJ2-5 TRBV28
CASSLDGGENEQFF TRBJ2-1 TRBV7-2
CSVAGDGGTDTQYF TRBJ2-3 TRBV29-1
CASSSGGMAQYF TRBJ2-3 TRBV6-4
CASSPLGFGENTEAFF TRBJ1-1 TRBV5-6
CASTGQGARTGELFF TRBJ2-2 TRBV2
CASSSGGLAGQETQYF TRBJ2-5 TRBV7-9
CASQTSGINIQYF TRBJ2-4 TRBV28
CASETGVREKLFF TRBJ1-4 TRBV6-1
CASSLDGVLAAQETQYF TRBJ2-5 TRBV7-2
CASSSAEDRVNTEAFF TRBJ1-1 TRBV27
CASGEGTSTDTQYF TRBJ2-3 TRBV2
CASSLSGRAADTQYF TRBJ2-3 TRBV5-8
CATSRDGGQGWAEKLFF TRBJ1-4 TRBV15
CASSQSGTSGSGEQYF TRBJ2-7 TRBV18
CASSLATTGYEQYF TRBJ2-7 TRBV5-1
CASSTGAPTEAFF TRBJ1-1 TRBV28
CASSSRGLREKLFF TRBJ1-4 TRBV7-9
CASSLVSGPSYEQYF TRBJ2-7 TRBV5-6
CASSYSWEGYEQYF TRBJ2-7 TRBV6-5
CASSLWSGDYEQYF TRBJ2-7 TRBV11-2
CASSFFSRDNEQFF TRBJ2-1 TRBV7-9
CASSPLRLLRDTRRAFF TRBJ1-1 TRBV4-1
CASSLAYPNTGELFF TRBJ2-2 TRBV7-9
CASSFHKGGAYIQYF TRBJ2-4 TRBV28
CASSQDWGDHRGQWVTEQYF TRBJ2-7 TRBV4-3